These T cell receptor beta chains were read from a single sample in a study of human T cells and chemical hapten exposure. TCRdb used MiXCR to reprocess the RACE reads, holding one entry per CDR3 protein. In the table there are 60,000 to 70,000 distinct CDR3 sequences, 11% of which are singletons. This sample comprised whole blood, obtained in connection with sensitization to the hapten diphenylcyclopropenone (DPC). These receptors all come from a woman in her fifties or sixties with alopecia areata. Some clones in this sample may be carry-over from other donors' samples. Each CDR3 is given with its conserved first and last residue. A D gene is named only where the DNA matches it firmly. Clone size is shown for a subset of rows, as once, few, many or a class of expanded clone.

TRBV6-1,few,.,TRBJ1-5,CASSVTGNNQPQHF,TGTGCCAGCAGTGTTACCGGGAATAATCAGCCCCAGCATTTT
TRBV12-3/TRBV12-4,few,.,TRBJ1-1,CASSLRTLRGSSEAFF,TGTGCCAGCAGTTTGCGCACATTAAGGGGAAGTAGTGAAGCTTTCTTT
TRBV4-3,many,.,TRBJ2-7,CASSQDLVDSGYEQYF,TGCGCCAGCAGCCAAGATTTAGTCGACTCGGGGTACGAGCAGTACTTC
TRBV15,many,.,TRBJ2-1,CATSKVGSSYNEQFF,TGTGCCACCAGCAAAGTCGGTAGCTCCTACAATGAGCAGTTCTTC
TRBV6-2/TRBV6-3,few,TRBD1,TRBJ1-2,CASSYDRASYGYTF,TGTGCCAGCAGTTACGACAGGGCGTCCTATGGCTACACCTTC
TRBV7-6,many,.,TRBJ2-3,CASSLYTDTQYF,TGTGCCAGCAGCTTGTATACAGATACGCAGTATTTT
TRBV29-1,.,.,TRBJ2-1,CSAQLTGNGEQFF,TGCAGCGCACAACTAACAGGGAACGGTGAGCAGTTCTTC
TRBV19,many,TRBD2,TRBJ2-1,CASSIFSGGLYNEQFF,TGTGCCAGTAGTATATTTAGCGGGGGCCTCTACAATGAGCAGTTCTTC
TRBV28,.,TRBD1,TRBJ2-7,CASSPRPGTGREQYF,TGTGCCAGCAGTCCACGTCCCGGGACAGGGCGCGAGCAGTACTTC
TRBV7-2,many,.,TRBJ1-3,CASSLGAPGTGNTIYF,TGTGCCAGCAGCTTAGGGGCCCCAGGGACTGGAAACACCATATATTTT
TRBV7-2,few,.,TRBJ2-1,CASSLDFSSYNEQFF,TGTGCCAGCAGCTTGGATTTTAGCTCCTACAATGAGCAGTTCTTC
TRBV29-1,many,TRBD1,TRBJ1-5,CSVRQGRGSNQPQHF,TGCAGCGTTAGACAGGGGAGAGGTAGCAATCAGCCCCAGCATTTT
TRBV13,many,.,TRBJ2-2,CASSPSALRSAGELFF,TGTGCCAGCAGCCCATCAGCATTGAGGTCGGCCGGGGAGCTGTTTTTT
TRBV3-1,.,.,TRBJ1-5,CASSQQFNQPQHF,TGTGCCAGCAGCCAGCAGTTCAATCAGCCCCAGCATTTT
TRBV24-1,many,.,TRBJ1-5,CATSVKGGLQPQHF,TGTGCCACCAGTGTCAAAGGGGGGCTTCAGCCCCAGCATTTT
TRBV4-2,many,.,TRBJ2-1,CASSQDFAREAHNEQFF,TGTGCCAGCAGCCAAGATTTCGCGCGGGAAGCCCACAATGAGCAGTTCTTC
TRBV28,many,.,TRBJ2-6,CASSQRASGANVLTF,TGTGCCAGCAGTCAACGGGCCAGTGGGGCCAACGTCCTGACTTTC
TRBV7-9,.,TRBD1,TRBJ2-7,CASSLAPGQGSRTNYEQYF,TGTGCCAGCAGCTTAGCCCCTGGACAGGGGTCCAGAACGAATTACGAGCAGTACTTC
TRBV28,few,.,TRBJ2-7,CASGSQGPSYEQYF,TGTGCCAGCGGATCACAGGGCCCCAGCTACGAGCAGTACTTC
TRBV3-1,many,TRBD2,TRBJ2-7,CASSQALLAGVGEQYF,TGTGCCAGCAGCCAGGCCCTGCTAGCGGGAGTTGGCGAGCAGTACTTC
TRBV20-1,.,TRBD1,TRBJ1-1,CSASRGLWAFF,TGCAGTGCTAGTAGGGGGCTTTGGGCTTTCTTT
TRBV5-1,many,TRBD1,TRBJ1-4,CASSFTGTGRPNEKLFF,TGCGCCAGCAGCTTTACCGGGACAGGGCGACCTAATGAAAAACTGTTTTTT
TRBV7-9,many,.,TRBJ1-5,CASSVTEGSAPQHF,TGTGCCAGCAGCGTGACAGAAGGTAGCGCGCCCCAGCATTTT
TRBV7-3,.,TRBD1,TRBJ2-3,CASSDRGGPDTQYF,TGTGCCAGCAGCGACAGGGGCGGCCCAGATACGCAGTATTTT
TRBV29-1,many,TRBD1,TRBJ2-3,CSVAPGQVSGTQYF,TGCAGCGTTGCACCGGGACAGGTCTCTGGTACGCAGTATTTT
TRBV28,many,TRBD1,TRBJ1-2,CASRPPSTGAGGYTF,TGTGCCAGCAGGCCGCCCTCTACAGGGGCTGGTGGCTACACCTTC
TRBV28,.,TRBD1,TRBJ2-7,CASSLIPGQGGYEQYF,TGTGCCAGCAGTTTAATCCCCGGACAGGGGGGCTACGAGCAGTACTTC
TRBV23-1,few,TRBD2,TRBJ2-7,CASSGGALRDF,TGCGCCAGCAGCGGGGGGGCCTTAAGGGACTTC
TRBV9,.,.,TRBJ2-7,CASSVGSGGIYEQYF,TGTGCCAGCAGCGTAGGTAGCGGCGGCATCTACGAGCAGTACTTC
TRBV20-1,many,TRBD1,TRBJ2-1,CSASRQGLGEQFF,TGCAGTGCTAGCCGACAGGGGTTGGGTGAGCAGTTCTTC
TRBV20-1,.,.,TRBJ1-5,CSAFTRQGGQPQHF,TGCAGTGCTTTTACCCGGCAGGGCGGTCAGCCCCAGCATTTT
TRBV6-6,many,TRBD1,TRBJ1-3,CASSYLVGQGSGNTIYF,TGTGCCAGCAGTTACCTCGTGGGACAGGGCTCTGGAAACACCATATATTTT
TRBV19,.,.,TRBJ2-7,CASSIRGNSYEQYF,TGTGCCAGTAGTATCAGGGGTAACTCCTACGAGCAGTACTTC
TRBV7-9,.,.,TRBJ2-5,CASISVGGPGETQYF,TGTGCCAGCATCTCGGTCGGGGGTCCCGGTGAGACCCAGTACTTC
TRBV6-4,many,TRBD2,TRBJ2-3,CASSVGAGGRSTDTQYF,TGTGCCAGCAGTGTCGGAGCGGGGGGCAGGTCCACAGATACGCAGTATTTT
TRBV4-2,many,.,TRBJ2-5,CASSQETSQETQYF,TGTGCCAGCAGCCAAGAGACTTCACAAGAGACCCAGTACTTC
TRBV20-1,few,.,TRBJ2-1,CSASWERGATNEQFF,TGCAGTGCTAGCTGGGAGAGGGGCGCCACCAATGAGCAGTTCTTC
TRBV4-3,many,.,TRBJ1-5,CASSQGGGSNQPQHF,TGCGCCAGCAGCCAAGGCGGTGGTAGCAATCAGCCCCAGCATTTT
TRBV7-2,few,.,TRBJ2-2,CASSLMDTINTGELFF,TGTGCCAGCAGCTTAATGGACACAATTAACACCGGGGAGCTGTTTTTT
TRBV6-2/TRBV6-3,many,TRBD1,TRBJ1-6,CASGGQGFSPLHF,TGTGCCAGCGGGGGACAGGGGTTTTCACCCCTCCACTTT
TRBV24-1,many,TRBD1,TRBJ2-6,CATSDAQGQRDSGANVLTF,TGTGCCACCAGTGATGCCCAGGGACAGCGAGACTCTGGGGCCAACGTCCTGACTTTC
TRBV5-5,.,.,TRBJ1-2,CASSLEGKTPLKGYTF,TGTGCCAGCAGCTTGGAGGGAAAAACTCCCCTCAAGGGCTACACCTTC
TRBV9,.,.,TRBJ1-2,CASSVGGRSYGYTF,TGTGCCAGCAGCGTAGGCGGCAGAAGCTATGGCTACACCTTC
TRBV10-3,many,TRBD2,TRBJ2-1,CAISEIAGAEEQFF,TGTGCCATCAGTGAAATAGCGGGAGCCGAGGAGCAGTTCTTC
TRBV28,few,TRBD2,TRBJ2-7,CASRITSSGGYEQYF,TGTGCCAGCAGGATCACTTCTAGCGGGGGATACGAGCAGTACTTC